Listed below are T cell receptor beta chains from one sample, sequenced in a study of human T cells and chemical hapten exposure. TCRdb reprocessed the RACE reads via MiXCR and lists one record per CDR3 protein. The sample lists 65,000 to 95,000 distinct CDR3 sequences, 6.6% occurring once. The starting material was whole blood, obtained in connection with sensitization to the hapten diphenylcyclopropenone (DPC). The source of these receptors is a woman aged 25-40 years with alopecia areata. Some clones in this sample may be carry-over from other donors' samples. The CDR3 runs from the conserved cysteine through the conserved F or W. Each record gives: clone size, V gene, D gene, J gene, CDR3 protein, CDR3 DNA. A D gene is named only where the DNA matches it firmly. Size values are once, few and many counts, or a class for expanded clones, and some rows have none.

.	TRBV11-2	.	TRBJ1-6	CASSYSQGNRNSPLHF	TGTGCCAGCAGCTACTCCCAGGGGAATCGAAATTCACCCCTCCACTTT
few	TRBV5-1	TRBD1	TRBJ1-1	CASSFLSGGTEAFF	TGCGCCAGCAGCTTTTTGTCAGGGGGCACTGAAGCTTTCTTT
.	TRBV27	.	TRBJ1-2	CASSSHGATGGYTF	TGTGCCAGCAGTTCCCACGGGGCAACGGGTGGCTACACCTTC
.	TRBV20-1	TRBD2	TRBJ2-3	CSANPRLAGGWGNTQYF	TGCAGTGCTAACCCAAGACTAGCGGGGGGCTGGGGGAATACGCAGTATTTT
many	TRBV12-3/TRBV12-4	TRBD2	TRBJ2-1	CASSSPQRGDNEQFF	TGTGCCAGCAGCTCCCCCCAGCGGGGGGACAATGAGCAGTTCTTC
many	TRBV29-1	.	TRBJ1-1	CSVALLLGDTEAFF	TGCAGCGTTGCCCTTCTGCTAGGGGACACTGAAGCTTTCTTT
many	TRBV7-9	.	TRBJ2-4	CASSQAILATTNIQYF	TGTGCCAGCAGCCAAGCGATACTAGCTACGACAAACATTCAGTACTTC
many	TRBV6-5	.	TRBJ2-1	CASSYMGDPFF	TGTGCCAGCAGTTATATGGGGGACCCGTTCTTC
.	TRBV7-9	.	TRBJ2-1	CASSLAYPGSYNEQFF	TGTGCCAGCAGCTTAGCCTACCCAGGCTCCTACAATGAGCAGTTCTTC
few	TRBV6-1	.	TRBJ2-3	CASSLEAASGTDTQYF	TGTGCCAGCAGTCTCGAGGCGGCGTCGGGCACAGATACGCAGTATTTT